These 17 T cell receptor beta chains came from one sample sequenced in a study of T cell clonality in common variable immunodeficiency. Sequencing was performed with immunoSEQ multiplex PCR; in TCRdb, only in-frame clones are kept and a portion is missing. This repertoire holds fewer than 55,000 clones, and none appear only once. Sequenced material: peripheral blood mononuclear cells. Receptor source: a person aged 18 to 70 in good health.

This clone was counted many times. Coverage ceases 3 residues before the CDR3 finishes, and the germline J gene fills in the end. This chain uses TRBV20-1 with TRBJ2-4, with D uncertain. Germline V gene data show CDR1 as DFQATT and CDR2 as SNEGSKA (reference sequence). The CDR3 contains 15 residues. V was cut by 2 bases and J by 0 bases, with 11 bases left in between. The CDR3 DNA, read in part, is TGCAGTGCTAGATTCTCTAATTTAGCCAAAAACATT. Translated: CSARFSNLAKNI. The whole CDR3 protein is CSARFSNLAKNIQYF.

This clone was seen many times. From the germline J gene comes the end of the CDR3, since the read stops 3 residues before it. This sequence joins TRBV5-1 and TRBJ2-1; TRBD1 matches 7 bases. There are 14 residues in the CDR3. The V gene's germline CDR1 is SGHRS and CDR2 YFSETQ. V shed 4 bases, J shed 6 bases, and the junction held 7 bases outside the gene matches. The DNA read from the CDR3 is TGCGCCAGCAGCCTTCCCGGGACAGCCAATGAG. Translating gives CASSLPGTANE. The full CDR3 reads CASSLPGTANEQFF.

This clone came up many times. The CDR3 end is not reached by the read, which stops 3 residues before it; the germline J gene fills it in. The V and J genes are TRBV20-1 and TRBJ2-5; possibly TRBD2 for D (6 bases). CDR3 size: 16 residues. V was pared by 0 bases and J by 1 base, with 15 bases between. Looked up from germline, CDR1 is DFQATT and CDR2 is SNEGSKA (reference sequence). The chain's CDR3 is CSARDPAGHRQETQYF. The sequenced CDR3 bases are TGCAGTGCTAGAGATCCGGCGGGGCACCGCCAAGAGACC.

In this sample, this clone turned up a few times. Here the CDR3 reads CSARGRDRQETQYF. The CDR3 bases that were read are TGCAGTGCTAGGGGCCGGGACAGACAAGAGACG. The V and J genes are TRBV20-1 and TRBJ2-3; 7 positions agree with TRBD1. The read finishes 3 residues shy of the CDR3 end, and the germline J gene is used to complete it. Germline assignment: CDR1 DFQATT and CDR2 SNEGSKA (reference sequence). The CDR3 is 14 residues long.

On this clone itself: With the read ending 3 residues before the CDR3 end, the germline J gene is used to fill in that end. This rearrangement joins TRBV7-6 to TRBJ2-7, with TRBD2 matching 7 bases. The CDR3 runs to 15 residues. The junction had 9 bases not matched to a gene; V was cut back by 5 bases and J by 2 bases. CDR1 and CDR2 (germline): SGHVS, FNYEAQ. The sequenced CDR3 bases are TGTGCCAGCAGCCTATCTAGCGGCGGTGCCTACGAG. The encoded protein is CASSLSSGGAYE. The entire CDR3 sequence reads CASSLSSGGAYEQYF.

This clone was seen at least ten times. The read comes to an end 3 residues before the CDR3 does, leaving the germline J gene to fill in the end. This sequence joins TRBV18 and TRBJ2-5; TRBD2 matches 8 bases. This CDR3 spans 17 amino acids. J lost 2 bases, V lost 3 bases, and 11 bases had no gene match. Germline loops: CDR1 KGHSH, CDR2 LQKENI. The sequenced part of the CDR3 DNA is TGTGCCAGCTCACCCTTCTCGGTAGCGGGGCAACAAGAGACC. Translated: CASSPFSVAGQQET. From start to end, the CDR3 is CASSPFSVAGQQETQYF.

This clone was observed at least ten times. The read gets to within 3 residues of the CDR3 end, and the germline J gene fills in the rest. The V call is TRBV20-1, the J call TRBJ2-2; weak D call: TRBD2 (5 bases). This CDR3 is 12 amino acids long. Trimming stripped 5 bases from V and 5 bases from J, with 9 bases between. CDR1 is DFQATT, CDR2 SNEGSKA, per germline (reference sequence). CDR3: CSALTRTGELFF. CDR3 DNA (partial): TGCAGTGCTCTCACTAGAACCGGGGAG.

This clone was found many times. The read finishes 3 residues shy of the CDR3 end, and the germline J gene is used to complete it. The chain employs TRBV7-3 and TRBJ2-2; TRBD2 might be the D (5 bases). CDR3 length: 13 residues. CDR1 and CDR2 (germline): SGHTA, FQGTGA. Deletions cut 5 bases from V and 4 bases from J, with 8 bases between. The CDR3 bases that were read are TGTGCCAGCAGCCCGGGGTTCACCGGGGAG. It is translated as CASSPGFTGE. The CDR3 reads in full as CASSPGFTGELFF.

This clone was observed at least ten times. The read is 3 residues too short to cover the CDR3 end, so that end is filled in from the germline J gene. The J gene is TRBJ2-1, the V gene TRBV7-2, with 11 positions matching TRBD2. From germline, CDR1 is SGHTA and CDR2 FQGNSA. This CDR3 spans 15 amino acids. With V trimmed by 4 bases and J by 7 bases, 6 bases remained unmatched. CDR3 region: CASSWRPSGRNEQFF. The CDR3 bases that were read are TGTGCCAGCAGCTGGCGGCCTAGCGGGAGGAATGAG.

This clone showed up many times. The read falls 3 residues short of the CDR3 end, and the missing part is taken from the germline J gene. The chain recombines TRBV6-2 or TRBV6-3 with TRBJ2-7, with TRBD1 as a possible D gene (5 bases). Per the germline V gene, CDR1 is MNHEY and CDR2 is SVGEGT. V gave up 1 base and J gave up 2 bases, with 9 bases separating them. The CDR3 loop spans 14 amino acids. The sequenced CDR3 bases are TGTGCCAGCAGTTACTTTCAGGGCGCCTACGAG. Translated: CASSYFQGAYE. The CDR3 reads in full as CASSYFQGAYEQYF.

Many counts were recorded for this clone. The read terminates 3 residues before the CDR3 end, so the remaining end is supplied by the germline J gene. The J gene is TRBJ1-2, the V gene TRBV4-1, with TRBD1 matching over 7 bases. The CDR3 has 16 amino acids. Germline lookup yields CDR1 MGHRA and CDR2 YSYEKL. V shed 4 bases, J shed 5 bases, and the junction held 13 bases outside the gene matches. The part of the CDR3 DNA that was read is TGCGCCAGCAGCCGAGGGGCGGGACAGAATAATTATGGC. The encoded protein is CASSRGAGQNNYG. The CDR3 reads in full as CASSRGAGQNNYGYTF.

This clone was recorded many times. The read finishes 3 residues shy of the CDR3 end, and the germline J gene is used to complete it. The chain is built from TRBV7-8 and TRBJ2-6; D may correspond to TRBD1 or TRBD2 (5 bases each). Trimming removed 3 bases from V and 2 bases from J, with 11 bases in between. The CDR3 loop spans 16 amino acids. Germline V gene lookup returns CDR1 SGHVS and CDR2 FQNEAQ. CDR3: CASSLRAGTGANVLTF. CDR3 bases read: TGTGCCAGCAGCTTGAGGGCAGGGACTGGGGCCAACGTC. The complete variable domain, with remaining parts taken from reference TRBV7-8 and TRBJ2-6, reads GAGVSQSPRYKVAKRGQDVALRCDPISGHVSLFWYQQALGQGPEFLTYFQNEAQLDKSGLPSDRFFAERPEGSVSTLKIQRTQQEDSAVYLCASSLRAGTGANVLTFGAGSRLTVL.

This clone was seen many times. Read sequence stops 3 residues before the CDR3 end, and the germline J gene provides the missing end. The chain carries TRBV15 and TRBJ1-5; maybe TRBD1 (5 bases). The CDR3 sequence is 15 residues long. Per germline, CDR1 LNHNV and CDR2 YYDKDF (reference sequence). Trimming stripped 1 base from V and 3 bases from J, with 10 bases between. CDR3 protein: CATSRVGRDNQPQHF. The covered CDR3 bases are TGTGCCACCAGCAGAGTAGGCAGGGACAATCAGCCC.

This clone was picked up many times. Read sequence stops 3 residues before the CDR3 end, and the germline J gene provides the missing end. The V gene is TRBV7-2, the J gene TRBJ2-5; no firm D call. The ends were cut back, 1 base at V and 4 bases at J, with 13 bases in the middle. Germline CDR1 is SGHTA and CDR2 is FQGNSA. There are 15 residues in the CDR3. The sequenced part of the CDR3 DNA is TGTGCCAGCAGCTTAGTGGCCAATACTATAGAGACC. Protein sequence: CASSLVANTIET. The whole CDR3 sequence is CASSLVANTIETQYF. Supplemented by reference TRBV7-2 and TRBJ2-5, the full variable domain reads GAGVSQSPSNKVTEKGKDVELRCDPISGHTALYWYRQSLGQGLEFLIYFQGNSAPDKSGLPSDRFSAERTGGSVSTLTIQRTQQEDSAVYLCASSLVANTIETQYFGPGTRLLVL.

This clone was seen only a few times. A much larger clone lies one base from this, so it may be a read error. The CDR3 goes on 3 residues after the read ends, and that part is filled in from the germline J gene. The chain recombines TRBV7-3 with TRBJ1-4, with D perhaps matching TRBD1 (5 bases). This CDR3 region has 17 residues. Germline loops: CDR1 SGHTA, CDR2 FQGTGA. The CDR3 protein is CASSLVGVPSGANVLFF. The CDR3 DNA, read in part, is TGTGCCAGCAGCTTAGTGGGCGTTCCCTCTGGGGCCAACGTA.

This clone was counted many times. The missing CDR3 end, 3 residues past where the read stops, is filled in from the germline J gene. The J gene is TRBJ2-1, the V gene TRBV20-1, with D possibly TRBD1 on 7 matching bases. The CDR3 extends over 15 amino acids. V lost 1 base, J lost 4 bases, and 14 bases lay in between. Germline loops: CDR1 DFQATT, CDR2 SNEGSKA (reference sequence). The CDR3 sequence: CSARVPQGGYNEQFF. The part of the CDR3 DNA that was read is TGCAGTGCTAGAGTCCCCCAGGGGGGTTACAATGAG.

This clone was seen more than once but under ten times. The CDR3 end falls 3 residues outside the read, so it is completed with the germline J gene. The rearrangement joins TRBV5-6 to TRBJ1-6, with TRBD1 as a possible D gene (6 bases). CDR1 and CDR2 (germline): SGHDT, YYEEEE. Trimming removed 0 bases from V and 7 bases from J, with 8 bases in between. This CDR3 spans 14 amino acids. CDR3 in amino acids: CASSLVQGNSPLHF. The sequenced CDR3 bases are TGTGCCAGCAGCTTGGTACAGGGAAATTCACCC.